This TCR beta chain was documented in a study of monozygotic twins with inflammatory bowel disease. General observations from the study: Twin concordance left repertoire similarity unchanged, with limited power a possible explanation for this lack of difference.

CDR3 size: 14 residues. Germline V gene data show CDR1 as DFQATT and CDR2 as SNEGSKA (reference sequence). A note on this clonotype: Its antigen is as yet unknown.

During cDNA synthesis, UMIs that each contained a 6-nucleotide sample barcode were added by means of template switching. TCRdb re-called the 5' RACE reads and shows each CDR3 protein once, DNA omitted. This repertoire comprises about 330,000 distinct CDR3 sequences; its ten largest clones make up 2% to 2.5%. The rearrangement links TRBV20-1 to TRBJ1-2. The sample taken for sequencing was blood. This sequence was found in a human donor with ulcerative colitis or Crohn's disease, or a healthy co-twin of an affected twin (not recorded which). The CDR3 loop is CSAREEKDDYGYTF.